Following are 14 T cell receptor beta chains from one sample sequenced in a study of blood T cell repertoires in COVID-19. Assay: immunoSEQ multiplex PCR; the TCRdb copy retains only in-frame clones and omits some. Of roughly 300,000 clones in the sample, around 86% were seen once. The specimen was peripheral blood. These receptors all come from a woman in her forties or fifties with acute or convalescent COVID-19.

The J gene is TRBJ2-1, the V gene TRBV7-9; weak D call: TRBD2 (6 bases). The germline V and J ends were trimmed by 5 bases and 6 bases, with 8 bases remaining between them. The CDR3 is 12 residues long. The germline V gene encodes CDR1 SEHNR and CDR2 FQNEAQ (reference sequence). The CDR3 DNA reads TGTGCCAGCAGCACGACTAGCAATGAGCAGTTCTTC. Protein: CASSTTSNEQFF.

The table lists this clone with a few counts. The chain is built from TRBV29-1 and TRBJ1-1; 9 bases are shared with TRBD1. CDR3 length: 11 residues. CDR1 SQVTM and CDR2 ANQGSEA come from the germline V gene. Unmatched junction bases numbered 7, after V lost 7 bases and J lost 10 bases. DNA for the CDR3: TGCAGCGCTCGGGACAGGGTAGTAGCTTTCTTT. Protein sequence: CSARDRVVAFF.

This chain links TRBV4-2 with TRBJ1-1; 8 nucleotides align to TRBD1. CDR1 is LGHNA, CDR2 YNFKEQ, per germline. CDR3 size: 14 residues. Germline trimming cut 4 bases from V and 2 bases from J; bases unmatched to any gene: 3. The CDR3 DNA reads TGTGCCAGCAGCCCGGGACAGGCCAACACTGAAGCTTTCTTT. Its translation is CASSPGQANTEAFF.

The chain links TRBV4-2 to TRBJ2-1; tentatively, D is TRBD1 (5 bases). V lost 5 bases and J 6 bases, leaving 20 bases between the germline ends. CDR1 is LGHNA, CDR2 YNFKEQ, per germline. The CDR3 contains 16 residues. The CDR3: CASSSRQGRSTNEQFF. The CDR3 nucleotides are TGTGCCAGCAGCTCCCGGCAGGGAAGGTCCACCAATGAGCAGTTCTTC.

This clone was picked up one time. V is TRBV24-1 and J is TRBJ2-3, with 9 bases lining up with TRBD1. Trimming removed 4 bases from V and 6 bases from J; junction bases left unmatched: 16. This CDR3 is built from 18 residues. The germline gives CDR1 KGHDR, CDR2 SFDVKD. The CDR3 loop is CATSDSTRDREDEDTQYF. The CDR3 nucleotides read TGTGCCACCAGTGACTCGACGAGGGACAGGGAGGACGAGGATACGCAGTATTTT.

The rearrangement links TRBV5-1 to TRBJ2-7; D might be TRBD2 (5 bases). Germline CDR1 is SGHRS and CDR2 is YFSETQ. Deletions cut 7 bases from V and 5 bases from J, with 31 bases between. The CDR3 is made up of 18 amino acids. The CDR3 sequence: CASALGSRESLRIHEQYF. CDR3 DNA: TGCGCCAGCGCATTAGGGAGTAGGGAATCGCTACGGATCCACGAGCAGTACTTC.

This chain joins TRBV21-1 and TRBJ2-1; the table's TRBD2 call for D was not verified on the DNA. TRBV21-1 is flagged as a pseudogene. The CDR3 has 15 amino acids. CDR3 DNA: TGTGCCAGCAGCAAAGAATGGGTCAGACGGAGAGAGCAGTTCTTC. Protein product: CASSKEWVRRREQFF.

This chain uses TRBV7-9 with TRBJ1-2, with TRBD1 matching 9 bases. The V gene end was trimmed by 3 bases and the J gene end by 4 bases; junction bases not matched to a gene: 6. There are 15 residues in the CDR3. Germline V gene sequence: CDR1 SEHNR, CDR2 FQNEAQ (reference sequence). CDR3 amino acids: CASSFFPDRGYGYTF. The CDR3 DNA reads TGTGCCAGCAGCTTTTTCCCGGACAGGGGCTATGGCTACACCTTC.

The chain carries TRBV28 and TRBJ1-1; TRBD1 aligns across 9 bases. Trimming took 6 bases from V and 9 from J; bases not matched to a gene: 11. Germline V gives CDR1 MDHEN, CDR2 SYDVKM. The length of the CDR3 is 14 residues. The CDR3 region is CASSPRLDRGKAFF. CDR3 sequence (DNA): TGTGCCAGCAGCCCCCGCCTGGACAGGGGAAAAGCTTTCTTT.

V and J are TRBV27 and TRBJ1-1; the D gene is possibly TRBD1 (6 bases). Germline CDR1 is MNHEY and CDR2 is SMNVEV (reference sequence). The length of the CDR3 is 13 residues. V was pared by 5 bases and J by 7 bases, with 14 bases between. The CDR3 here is CASSLETGYEAFF. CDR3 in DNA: TGTGCCAGCAGTCTTGAAACAGGGTATGAAGCTTTCTTT.

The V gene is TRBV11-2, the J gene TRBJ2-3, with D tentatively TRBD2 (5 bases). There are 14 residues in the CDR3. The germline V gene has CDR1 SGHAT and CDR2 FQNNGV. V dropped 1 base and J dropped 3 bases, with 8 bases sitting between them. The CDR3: CASSLGGRTDTQYF. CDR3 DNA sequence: TGTGCCAGCAGCTTAGGAGGGAGAACAGATACGCAGTATTTT.

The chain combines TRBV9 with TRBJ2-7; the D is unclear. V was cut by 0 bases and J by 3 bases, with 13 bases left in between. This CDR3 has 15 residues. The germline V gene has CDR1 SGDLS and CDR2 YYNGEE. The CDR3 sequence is CASSVDPSRFYEQYF. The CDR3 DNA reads TGTGCCAGCAGCGTAGACCCCTCCAGATTCTACGAGCAGTACTTC.

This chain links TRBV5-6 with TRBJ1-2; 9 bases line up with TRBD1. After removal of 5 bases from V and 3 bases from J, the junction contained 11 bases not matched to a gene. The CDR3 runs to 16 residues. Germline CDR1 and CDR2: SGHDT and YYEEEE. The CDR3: CASSLSSDRGYYGYTF. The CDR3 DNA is TGTGCCAGCAGTTTGTCCTCGGACAGGGGCTACTATGGCTACACCTTC.

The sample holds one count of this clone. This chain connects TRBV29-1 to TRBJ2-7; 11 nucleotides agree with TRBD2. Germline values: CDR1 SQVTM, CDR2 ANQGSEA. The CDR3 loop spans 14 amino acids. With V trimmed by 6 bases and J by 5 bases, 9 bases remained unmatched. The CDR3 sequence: CSVADPGLADEQYF. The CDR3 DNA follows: TGCAGCGTAGCTGACCCGGGACTAGCGGACGAGCAGTACTTC.